These 11 T cell receptor beta chains share one sample of origin, sequenced in a study of T cell responses to AZD1222 COVID-19 vaccine. Sequenced by immunoSEQ multiplex PCR; TCRdb stores in-frame clones only, minus some. The table lists about 140,000 clones, about 91% of them singletons. The sample was peripheral blood, taken on day 0 of AZD1222 vaccination. The receptors come from an adult in good health.

The chain joins TRBV2 to TRBJ1-2; no reliable D call. Germline CDR1 reads SNHLY; CDR2 reads FYNNEI. The CDR3 runs to 15 residues. Trimming took off 2 bases at V and 0 bases at J, with 10 bases between the two ends. CDR3 coding DNA: TGTGCCAGCAGTGAAAGCTGGGGAGCTAACTATGGCTACACCTTC. Its protein is CASSESWGANYGYTF.

For the CDR3, the DNA is TGTGCCAGCAGCCAGACCCTCCTCTTTTGGGAGCAGTACTTC. Amino acids: CASSQTLLFWEQYF. This sequence joins TRBV3-1 (or the pseudogene TRBV3-2) and TRBJ2-7, with D unresolved. CDR1 and CDR2 from the germline V gene are LGHDT and YNNKEL (reference sequence). This CDR3 has 14 residues. V was trimmed by 3 bases and J by 7 bases, leaving 16 bases between them.

V is TRBV7-6 and J is TRBJ1-5; D is ambiguous. V was cut by 5 bases and J by 2 bases, with 13 bases left in between. The CDR3 loop spans 15 amino acids. Germline CDR1 reads SGHVS; CDR2 reads FNYEAQ. The CDR3 region is CASSASRWGNQPQHF. In DNA, the CDR3 is TGTGCCAGCAGCGCCTCACGGTGGGGCAATCAGCCCCAGCATTTT. Supplemented by reference TRBV7-6 and TRBJ1-5, the full variable domain reads GAGVSQSPRYKVTKRGQDVALRCDPISGHVSLYWYRQALGQGPEFLTYFNYEAQQDKSGLPNDRFSAERPEGSISTLTIQRTEQRDSAMYRCASSASRWGNQPQHFGDGTRLSIL.

CDR3 amino acids: CASSGTQGGYTEAFF. CDR3 in DNA: TGTGCCAGCAGCGGGACACAGGGTGGGTACACTGAAGCTTTCTTT. V is TRBV7-9 and J is TRBJ1-1; a weak D match, TRBD1 (6 bases). CDR1 and CDR2 (germline): SEHNR, FQNEAQ (reference sequence). The V end was cut by 5 bases, the J end by 3 bases, with 16 bases between. This CDR3 is 15 amino acids long.

V gene TRBV6-5 combines with J gene TRBJ1-6; TRBD1 matches at 7 bases. V dropped 6 bases and J dropped 9; count of bases not matched to a gene: 11. Germline-derived CDR1 and CDR2 are MNHEY and SVGAGI. The CDR3 extends over 15 amino acids. Here the CDR3 DNA reads TGTGCCAGCAGCCAACAGGGGCGGCTGAGTTCACCCCTCCACTTT. As protein: CASSQQGRLSSPLHF.

The chain recombines TRBV6-6 with TRBJ2-3, with TRBD2 matching over 11 bases. V shed 6 bases, J shed 4 bases, and the junction held 9 bases outside the gene matches. The germline V gene encodes CDR1 MNHNY and CDR2 SVGAGI (reference sequence). This CDR3 has 16 amino acids. CDR3 in amino acids: CASSGLAGGPADTQYF. The CDR3 region has the DNA TGTGCCAGCAGCGGTTTAGCGGGAGGGCCCGCAGATACGCAGTATTTT.

This chain uses TRBV5-1 with TRBJ2-2; 12 bases align to TRBD2. The CDR3 is 16 residues long. From germline, CDR1 is SGHRS and CDR2 YFSETQ. The J segment lost 1 base and the V segment lost 4 bases, leaving 2 bases of the junction unmatched. The chain's CDR3 is CASSTGLAGNTGELFF. The CDR3 nucleotides are TGCGCCAGCAGCACGGGACTAGCGGGGAACACCGGGGAGCTGTTTTTT.

The V gene is TRBV27, the J gene TRBJ2-7; D is unclear. Germline V gives CDR1 MNHEY, CDR2 SMNVEV (reference sequence). The CDR3 loop spans 14 amino acids. V shed 2 bases and J shed 0 bases, with 8 bases lying between them. The CDR3, as DNA: TGTGCCAGCAGTTTACAGTCCTCCTCCTACGAGCAGTACTTC. Its translation is CASSLQSSSYEQYF.

The chain uses TRBV30 and TRBJ1-6; D is uncertain. Germline V gene sequence: CDR1 GTSNPN, CDR2 SVGIG (reference sequence). This CDR3 has 14 amino acids. V was cut by 0 bases and J by 7 bases, with 10 bases left in between. The CDR3 sequence: CAWSVDSTNSPLHF. The CDR3 bases are TGTGCCTGGAGTGTAGACTCGACGAATTCACCCCTCCACTTT.

The chain couples TRBV24-1 to TRBJ1-6; a possible D gene is TRBD1 (6 bases). The CDR3 has 14 amino acids. Germline CDR1 is KGHDR and CDR2 is SFDVKD. The germline V and J ends were trimmed by 9 bases and 6 bases, with 14 bases remaining between them. The CDR3 spells CATSRDKGNSPLHF. The CDR3, as DNA: TGTGCCACCTCCCGGGACAAAGGTAATTCACCCCTCCACTTT.

The V call is TRBV7-2, the J call TRBJ1-5; 7 bases are a match to TRBD1. The length of the CDR3 is 14 residues. Per germline, CDR1 SGHTA and CDR2 FQGNSA. V gave up 4 bases and J gave up 5 bases; unmatched junction bases: 5. The CDR3 nucleotides read TGTGCCAGCAGCTCTACAGGGGTTGATCAGCCCCAGCATTTT. It encodes CASSSTGVDQPQHF.